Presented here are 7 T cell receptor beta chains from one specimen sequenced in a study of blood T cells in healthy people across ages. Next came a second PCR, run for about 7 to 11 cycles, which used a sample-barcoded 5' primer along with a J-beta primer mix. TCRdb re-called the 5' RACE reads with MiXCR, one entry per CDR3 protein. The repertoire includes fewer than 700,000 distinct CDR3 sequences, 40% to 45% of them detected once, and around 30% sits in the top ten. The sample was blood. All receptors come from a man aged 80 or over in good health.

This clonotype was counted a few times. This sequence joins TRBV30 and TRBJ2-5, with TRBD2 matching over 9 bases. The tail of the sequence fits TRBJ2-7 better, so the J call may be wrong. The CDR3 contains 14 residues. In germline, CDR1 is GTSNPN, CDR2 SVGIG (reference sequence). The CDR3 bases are TGTGCCTGGAGTACCCCTAGCGGGAACTACGAGCAGTACTTC. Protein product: CAWSTPSGNYEQYF.

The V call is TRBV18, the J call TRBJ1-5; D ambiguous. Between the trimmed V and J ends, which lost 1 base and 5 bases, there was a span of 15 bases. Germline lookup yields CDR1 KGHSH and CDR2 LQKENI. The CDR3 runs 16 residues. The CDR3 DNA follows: TGTGCCAGCTCACCACGGGAAATCTGGCTCGATCAGCCCCAGCATTTT. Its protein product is CASSPREIWLDQPQHF.

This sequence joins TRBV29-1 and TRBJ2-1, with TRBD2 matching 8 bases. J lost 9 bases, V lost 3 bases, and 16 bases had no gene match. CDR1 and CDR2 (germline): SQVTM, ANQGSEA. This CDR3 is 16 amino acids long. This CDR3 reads CSVEGPGTRLVREQFF. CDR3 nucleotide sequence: TGCAGCGTTGAGGGCCCCGGGACTAGGCTCGTGCGTGAGCAGTTCTTC.

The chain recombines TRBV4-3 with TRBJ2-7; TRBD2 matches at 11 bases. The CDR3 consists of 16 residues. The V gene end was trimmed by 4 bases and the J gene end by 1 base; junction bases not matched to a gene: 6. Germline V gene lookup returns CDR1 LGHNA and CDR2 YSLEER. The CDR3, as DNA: TGCGCCAGCAGCCTCTTACTAGCGGGAGATTCCTACGAGCAGTACTTC. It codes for CASSLLLAGDSYEQYF.

Written as DNA, the CDR3 is TGCAGTGCTAGAGTGGCGGGAGTCCTGGAGACCCAGTACTTC. The encoded protein is CSARVAGVLETQYF. The V and J genes are TRBV20-1 and TRBJ2-5; 7 bases align to TRBD2. The CDR3 has 14 amino acids. Germline CDR1 DFQATT, CDR2 SNEGSKA (reference sequence). Germline trimming cut 1 base from V and 5 bases from J; bases unmatched to any gene: 7.

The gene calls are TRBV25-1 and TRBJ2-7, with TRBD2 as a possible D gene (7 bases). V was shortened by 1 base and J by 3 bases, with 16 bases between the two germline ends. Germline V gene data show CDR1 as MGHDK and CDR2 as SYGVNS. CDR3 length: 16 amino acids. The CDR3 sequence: CASSESGGATGYEQYF. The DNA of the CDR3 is TGTGCCAGCAGTGAATCTGGGGGGGCCACTGGCTACGAGCAGTACTTC.

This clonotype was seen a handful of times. CDR3 DNA: TGTGCCAGCAAGGCGCAGGGGCCCAATGAGCAGTTCTTC. It codes for CASKAQGPNEQFF. The chain has TRBV7-2 and TRBJ2-1, with a possible D match to TRBD1 (6 bases). The CDR3 consists of 13 residues. V was shortened by 7 bases and J by 6 bases, with 13 bases between the two germline ends. Per germline, CDR1 SGHTA and CDR2 FQGNSA.